Sequencing of this TCR beta chain was carried out in a study of shared clonotypes between healthy human individuals. Study context: CD4 naive and memory got three plates each, CD8 naive two, CD8 memory one.

Regarding the study as a whole: The study found about 4.6% of naive CD4 clonotypes shared across a handful of donors. Naive subsets typically showed greater estimated richness than memory subsets.

Comments on this clone: Its antigen is still unknown.

Several immunoSEQ plates held equal portions of the genomic DNA taken from each subset. The repertoire was sequenced with immunoSEQ multiplex PCR; TCRdb's copy has only in-frame clones and lacks some. The data hold over a million clones, with roughly 96% observed a single time. Sequencing was performed on naive CD4+ T cells sorted from blood. Subset meaning: CD45RA+ positively selected. This receptor was obtained from a man younger than 45 in good health.

The CDR3 DNA is TGCGCCAGCAGCCATTTACTTGACAGGTTCAACATTCAGTACTTC. Encoded protein: CASSHLLDRFNIQYF. This chain joins TRBV4-1 and TRBJ2-4; TRBD1 might be the D (6 bases). Germline CDR1 and CDR2: MGHRA and YSYEKL. The V gene lost 3 bases and the J gene lost 7 bases, with 16 bases spanning the gap. The CDR3 has 15 residues.